The next 8 T cell receptor beta chains were all read from a single sample in a study of cytotoxic CD8 clonotypes in ibrutinib-treated CLL. Using immunoSEQ multiplex PCR, the repertoire was profiled, and TCRdb retains in-frame clones only, with some absent. The sample has more than 110,000 clones; approximately 90% are singletons. Source: PBMCs, taken after 12 months of ibrutinib treatment. All receptors derive from a human donor with chronic lymphocytic leukemia.

The chain joins TRBV9 to TRBJ2-1; tentatively, D is TRBD1 (6 bases). This CDR3 region has 15 residues. V was clipped by 3 bases and J by 6 bases, with 16 bases between them. Germline CDR1 reads SGDLS; CDR2 reads YYNGEE. CDR3 protein: CASSDQPQGGNEQFF. For the CDR3, the DNA is TGTGCCAGCAGCGACCAGCCCCAAGGGGGCAATGAGCAGTTCTTC.

The J gene is TRBJ2-2, the V gene TRBV10-3; tentatively, D is TRBD2 (5 bases). V was clipped by 7 bases and J by 7 bases, with 13 bases between them. CDR1 and CDR2 from the germline V gene are ENHRY and SYGVKD. This CDR3 contains 13 residues. CDR3 region: CAITPLGIGELFF. In DNA, the CDR3 is TGTGCCATCACACCCCTCGGGATCGGGGAGCTGTTTTTT.

This chain joins TRBV7-9 and TRBJ2-2, with 13 bases that match TRBD2. Germline CDR1 and CDR2: SEHNR and FQNEAQ (reference sequence). This CDR3 contains 18 residues. V lost 5 bases to trimming and J lost 7 bases; unmatched junction nucleotides: 13. CDR3 DNA sequence: TGTGCCAGCAGCCCCACTCCGGGACTAGCGGGAAAGGGCGGGGAGCTGTTTTTT. Encoded protein: CASSPTPGLAGKGGELFF.

The rearrangement uses TRBV9 and TRBJ1-5, with D perhaps TRBD1 (5 bases). CDR3 length: 15 residues. Per the germline V gene, CDR1 is SGDLS and CDR2 is YYNGEE. Trimming took off 0 bases at V and 6 bases at J, with 13 bases between the two ends. The CDR3 sequence: CASSVGGLVSQPQHF. In nucleotides, the CDR3 is TGTGCCAGCAGCGTAGGGGGGTTAGTTTCTCAGCCCCAGCATTTT.

The chain recombines TRBV9 with TRBJ2-1; no clear D. Germline CDR1 is SGDLS and CDR2 is YYNGEE. There are 13 residues in the CDR3. Trimming left V 0 bases short and J 0 bases short, with 1 base between. In DNA, the CDR3 is TGTGCCAGCAGCGTAGTCTCCTACAATGAGCAGTTCTTC. Protein: CASSVVSYNEQFF.

V is TRBV28 and J is TRBJ2-7, with D perhaps TRBD2 (6 bases). Per germline, CDR1 MDHEN and CDR2 SYDVKM. CDR3 length equals 15 residues. Trimming stripped 5 bases from V and 0 bases from J, with 14 bases between. The CDR3 spells CASSSGGTISYEQYF. Here the CDR3 DNA reads TGTGCCAGCAGTAGCGGCGGGACGATCTCCTACGAGCAGTACTTC.

The chain recombines TRBV4-2 with TRBJ2-1; D perhaps matches TRBD2 (6 bases). Trimming took 0 bases from V and 7 from J, leaving 16 bases between them. The length of the CDR3 is 16 residues. Per germline, CDR1 LGHNA and CDR2 YNFKEQ. Here the CDR3 reads CASSQDGTYLRNEQFF. The CDR3 region has the DNA TGTGCCAGCAGCCAAGATGGGACTTACCTCAGGAATGAGCAGTTCTTC.

This clone was seen only once. The chain couples TRBV18 to TRBJ2-1; D is uncertain. The V and J ends lost 1 base and 6 bases respectively, with 4 bases between them. CDR1 KGHSH and CDR2 LQKENI come from the germline V gene. This CDR3 has 12 amino acids. CDR3 nucleotide sequence: TGTGCCAGCTCACCACAACCCAATGAGCAGTTCTTC. It translates to CASSPQPNEQFF. Complete variable domain (other parts from reference TRBV18 and TRBJ2-1): NAGVMQNPRHLVRRRGQEARLRCSPMKGHSHVYWYRQLPEEGLKFMVYLQKENIIDESGMPKERFSAEFPKEGPSILRIQQVVRGDSAAYFCASSPQPNEQFFGPGTRLTVL.